This TCR beta chain comes out of a study of cytomegalovirus exposure and HLA in healthy donors. General study points: Several of the most significant clusters were apparently associated with common viral pathogens in a later analysis. In a later analysis, across HLA loci, associated TCR counts were highest for DRB1, lowest for HLA-C. Productive rates of about 87% or about 30% were seen for most TCR beta V segments in an earlier analysis.

The CDR3 spans 16 residues. Per the germline V gene, CDR1 is WSHSY and CDR2 is SAAADI. V lost 6 bases, J lost 0 bases, and 15 bases lay in between. Vbeta (60) and Jbeta (13) primers were used in the PCR. Some clones are missing from TCRdb's copy, which holds only in-frame ones; the method was immunoSEQ multiplex PCR. The profile shows over 100,000 clones, roughly 9.6% of them singletons. This clone was observed a few times. Its antigen is as yet unknown. What was sequenced was PBMCs. This receptor was taken from a woman in her forties in good health and CMV-seropositive. The rearrangement joins TRBV10-2 to TRBJ1-3, with a tentative D call TRBD1 (5 bases). The CDR3 sequence: CASSERQLISGNTIYF. CDR3 coding DNA: TGCGCCAGCAGCGAGAGACAGTTAATCTCTGGAAACACCATATATTTT.